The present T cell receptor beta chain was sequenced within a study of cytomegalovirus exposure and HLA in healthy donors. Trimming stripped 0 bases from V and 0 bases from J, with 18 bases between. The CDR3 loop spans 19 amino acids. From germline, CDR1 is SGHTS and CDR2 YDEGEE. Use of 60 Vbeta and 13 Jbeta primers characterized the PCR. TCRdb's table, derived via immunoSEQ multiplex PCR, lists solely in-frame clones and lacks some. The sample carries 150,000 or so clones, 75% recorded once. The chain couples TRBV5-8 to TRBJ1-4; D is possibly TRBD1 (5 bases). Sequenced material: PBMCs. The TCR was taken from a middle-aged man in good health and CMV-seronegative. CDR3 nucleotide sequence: TGTGCCAGCAGCTTGGCCCCCGTGCTGGGACTTTCAACTAATGAAAAACTGTTTTTT. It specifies CASSLAPVLGLSTNEKLFF.